Sequencing of this T cell receptor (beta chain) was carried out in a study of cytomegalovirus exposure and HLA in healthy donors. Background on the study: Previous work identified 117 million unique TCR beta sequences from about 200 million T cells. When fewer than 400 donors were genotyped, over 80% of them were found to fall in the Caucasian-associated ancestry cluster.

The donors comprised healthy bone marrow donors. Vbeta (60) and Jbeta (13) primers were used in the PCR. Libraries were prepared by immunoSEQ multiplex PCR; TCRdb keeps only in-frame clonotypes and omits some of them. The sample comprises 100,000 to 150,000 clones, 80% of which are singletons, and approximately 1.2% rests with the top ten. In the case of this clone: Its antigen is currently unknown.

Study-wide points: Analysis was carried out at a later point, and it linked a missense DCLRE1C variant to TCR beta V- and J-gene trimming.

The receptor was isolated from a female donor in good health and CMV-seronegative. The sequencing sample was made of PBMCs.

The CDR3 loop reads CASSQQGGAFF. The CDR3 DNA sequence: TGTGCCAGCTCACAGCAGGGGGGAGCTTTCTTT. The chain uses TRBV18 and TRBJ1-1; 7 bases fit TRBD1. Germline V gives CDR1 KGHSH, CDR2 LQKENI. The CDR3 has 11 residues. After removal of 4 bases from V and 10 bases from J, the junction contained 3 bases not matched to a gene.